These T cell receptor beta chains were read from a single sample in a study of tumor-infiltrating lymphocytes in primary liver carcinoma. One entry per CDR3 protein, called by TCRdb with MiXCR from the multiplex PCR reads. The table lists about 74,000 distinct CDR3 sequences, approximately 70% of them singletons. Sequencing input: liver tumor tissue from sampling region 4. The receptors originated from a man aged 35 to 55 with primary liver carcinoma and hepatitis B virus infection. Each CDR3 is given with its conserved first and last residue. D genes are given only for firm matches. The size entry is marked missing in some rows and otherwise reads once, few, many or a size class.

D	size	V	J	length	DNA	CDR3
.	.	TRBV2	TRBJ2-6	14	TGTGCCGGCGGTGACATCTCTGGGGCCAACGTCCTGACTTTC	CAGGDISGANVLTF
TRBD2	.	TRBV6-1	TRBJ2-1	15	TGTGCCAGCAGTGAATTAGCGGGCTCCTATAAAGAGCAGTTCTTC	CASSELAGSYKEQFF
.	.	TRBV11-2	TRBJ2-1	14	TGTGCCAGTAGCTTACTTTCCAGCGGTTTTGGGCAGTTCTTC	CASSLLSSGFGQFF
TRBD1	many	TRBV6-2/TRBV6-3	TRBJ2-3	15	TGTGCCAGCAGTTGGGGACAGTTGGGCACAGATACGCAGTATTTT	CASSWGQLGTDTQYF
.	.	TRBV11-2	TRBJ2-4	14	TGTGTCAGCAGTCCCCAACGGGGGTGGGACATTCTGTACTTC	CVSSPQRGWDILYF
TRBD1	.	TRBV29-1	TRBJ2-3	15	TGCAACGTTGGGCCCGCGAGGGGGCACACAGATACGCAGTATTTC	CNVGPARGHTDTQYF
TRBD2	few	TRBV11-2	TRBJ2-1	16	TGTACCAGCAGCCAGCCTGGACTAGCGGGAGGAAATGAGCAGTTCTTC	CTSSQPGLAGGNEQFF
TRBD2	.	TRBV11-2	TRBJ2-1	16	TGTGCTAGCAGCTTAGGCTGGACTAGGGACTGCAATGAGCGGTTCTTC	CASSLGWTRDCNERFF
.	.	TRBV10-3	TRBJ2-7	12	TGTGCCACAGTTCCGGAGTCCCACGAGCAGTACTTC	CATVPESHEQYF
.	.	TRBV12-3/TRBV12-4	TRBJ2-1	13	TGTGCCAGCAGTTTAGGTGGGGAGAATGAGCTGTTCTTT	CASSLGGENELFF
TRBD2	once	TRBV11-2	TRBJ2-5	16	TGTGCCAACAGCTTAGTCCTGGCTAGCGGGCGAGTGACCCAGTACTTC	CANSLVLASGRVTQYF
TRBD2	.	TRBV11-2	TRBJ2-2	15	TGTGCCAGCAGCTTAGTGGCAGCGGGAACCGGGGAGCTGTTTTTT	CASSLVAAGTGELFF
.	many	TRBV6-5	TRBJ1-1	14	TGTGCCAGCAGTTTGGACACCCTGAACACTGAAGCTTTCTTT	CASSLDTLNTEAFF
TRBD1	.	TRBV6-5	TRBJ1-2	16	TGTGCCACCAGTTACCTTGGGACAGGGGGGGGATATGGCTACACCTTC	CATSYLGTGGGYGYTF
TRBD1	many	TRBV6-5	TRBJ2-5	16	TGTGCCAGCAGACGAACAGGGGTTGGGTACCAAGAGACCCAGTACTTC	CASRRTGVGYQETQYF
.	many	TRBV6-5	TRBJ2-7	17	TGTGCCAGCAGTTCCCCCCGGAGAGGGAGAATATCCTACGAGCAGTACTTC	CASSSPRRGRISYEQYF
.	.	TRBV7-9	TRBJ2-1	15	TGTGCCAGCAGTGAGTATCAGGGGATCCAGGATGAGCAGTTCTTC	CASSEYQGIQDEQFF
.	many	TRBV6-5	TRBJ2-4	15	TGTGCCAGCAGGACGACTGCGATAGCCAAAAACATTCAGTACTTC	CASRTTAIAKNIQYF
TRBD2	.	TRBV6-1	TRBJ2-7	15	TGTGCCAGCAATGAACCTGCGATGGGAGGGTACGAGCAGTACTTC	CASNEPAMGGYEQYF
TRBD2	few	TRBV5-4	TRBJ2-3	16	TGTGCCAGCAGCTTGTGGGGTAGCGGGAACCCAGATACGCAGTATTTT	CASSLWGSGNPDTQYF
.	.	TRBV11-2	TRBJ2-3	13	TGTGCCAGCAGCCCGCTAACAGGCGATACGCTGTATTTT	CASSPLTGDTLYF
.	.	TRBV20-1	TRBJ1-5	16	TGCAATGCGGCTGCTTGGCAAGGGGGAACCAATCAGCCCCAGCATTTT	CNAAAWQGGTNQPQHF
.	few	TRBV7-3	TRBJ2-3	13	TGTGCCAGCAGCTTAAGCAGGACAGATACGCAGTATTTT	CASSLSRTDTQYF
TRBD2	large	TRBV11-2	TRBJ2-7	15	TGTGCCAGCAGCCAATATTCGGGAGGGGGCTACGAGCAGTACTTC	CASSQYSGGGYEQYF
TRBD2	.	TRBV6-1	TRBJ2-7	14	TGTACCAGCAGTCCTGGACTAGCGGCCTACGGGCAGTGCTTC	CTSSPGLAAYGQCF
.	many	TRBV28	TRBJ1-1	13	TGTGCCAGCAGCCGGCCGGGGAACACTGAAGCTTTCTTT	CASSRPGNTEAFF
TRBD2	.	TRBV11-2	TRBJ2-1	17	TGTGCCAGCAGCCTCTCTTGGGGGACTAGCGGGGGCAGGGAGCAGTTTTTC	CASSLSWGTSGGREQFF
.	.	TRBV29-1	TRBJ2-5	14	TGCAGCGGTGATGGGACTGGGGCCCAGGAGACCCAGTACTTC	CSGDGTGAQETQYF
.	.	TRBV28	TRBJ2-1	13	TGTGCCAGCAGTGTAATCAACTACAATGAGCAGTTCTTC	CASSVINYNEQFF
.	.	TRBV2	TRBJ2-3	15	TGTGCCAGCAGTCAGGGGTTCCTCAGCACAGATACGCAGTATTTT	CASSQGFLSTDTQYF
TRBD1	.	TRBV12-3/TRBV12-4	TRBJ2-2	15	TGTGCCAGCAGTTCGATGACAGGGGGAATCAGGGAGCTGTTTTTT	CASSSMTGGIRELFF
TRBD2	.	TRBV11-2	TRBJ2-7	15	TGTGCCCGCAGCCTTGCGGGCGGGGGGACCTACGAACAGTACTTC	CARSLAGGGTYEQYF
.	.	TRBV29-1	TRBJ1-1	13	TGCAGCGTACTCCTCAGGGAGGGGATTGAGGCTTTCTTT	CSVLLREGIEAFF
TRBD1	medium-sized	TRBV29-1	TRBJ2-1	14	TGCAGCGTTGAAGGCCGGGGACAGTACAATGAGCAGTTCTTC	CSVEGRGQYNEQFF
.	.	TRBV29-1	TRBJ2-5	13	TGCAGCGTTCGTCGGCCGACCTTGGAGACCCAGTACTTC	CSVRRPTLETQYF
.	.	TRBV5-1	TRBJ2-1	15	TGCGCCAGCAGCTCCGGGGGAGACTCCTACAGTCAGCAGTTCTTC	CASSSGGDSYSQQFF
.	.	TRBV11-2	TRBJ2-7	15	TGTGCCAGCAGCCAATATTCGGGAGAGGGCTACGGGCAGTACTTT	CASSQYSGEGYGQYF
.	.	TRBV11-2	TRBJ2-5	13	TGTGCCAGCAGCTTTAGCGTCGGGGAGACACGGTACTTC	CASSFSVGETRYF
TRBD1	.	TRBV11-2	TRBJ2-7	16	TGTGCCTGCAGCCCCCCCCGGACAGGGTGCGTCTACGAGCATTACTTC	CACSPPRTGCVYEHYF
.	.	TRBV11-1	TRBJ2-3	16	TGTGCCAGCGGTCGCAGGGGTCGCTGCCCCACAGATACGCAGTATTTT	CASGRRGRCPTDTQYF
.	.	TRBV4-1	TRBJ2-7	13	TGCGTCAACAGCCAAAAAGAAGGGTTCGAGCAGTACTTC	CVNSQKEGFEQYF